This T cell receptor (beta chain) was captured by sequencing in a study of OX40 agonist ivuxolimab in advanced cancers. Study overall: Patients were treated with ivuxolimab, an agonistic anti-OX40 (CD134) antibody.

Study findings and constraints: CD4+ T cells averaged fewer expanded clones than CD8+ T cells.

Patients with autoimmune history or systemic immunosuppression were excluded. Clones were read by immunoSEQ multiplex PCR, and TCRdb kept only the in-frame ones, dropping some. The table has tens of thousands of clones, roughly 84% seen once. There are 13 residues in the CDR3. Germline loops: CDR1 MDHEN, CDR2 SYDVKM. In regard to this clone: Its antigen is not identified.

The chain couples TRBV28 to TRBJ2-5; TRBD1 matches 8 bases. The DNA end is a closer match to TRBJ2-7, so the J assignment may be wrong. The receptor was derived from an adult with an advanced solid tumor such as melanoma, head and neck, liver or kidney cancer. This material consisted of CD4+ or CD8+ T cells sorted from blood, taken in a trial of the OX40 agonist ivuxolimab. DNA of the CDR3: TGTGCCAGCAGTCTGGGACAGGTCTACGAGCAGTACTTC. Translation gives CASSLGQVYEQYF.